The rows below give T cell receptor beta chains drawn from one sample of a study of blood T cells in healthy people across ages. From the 5' RACE reads, TCRdb called clonotypes with MiXCR, one entry per CDR3 protein. Of just under 750,000 distinct CDR3 sequences in the sample, about 20% were seen once. The sequenced material came from blood. The origin of the receptors is a man aged 65 to 85 in good health. CDR3s include the opening cysteine and the closing phenylalanine or tryptophan. Each record gives: J gene, V gene, D gene, clone size, CDR3 DNA, CDR3 protein. D genes are given only for firm matches. Size values are once, few and many counts, or a class for expanded clones, and some rows have none.

j_call: TRBJ2-4
v_call: TRBV7-3
d_call: -
clone_size: -
cdr3_nt: TGTGCCAGCAGCTTAAACGCAGGAGGCATTCAGTACTTC
cdr3_aa: CASSLNAGGIQYF

j_call: TRBJ2-3
v_call: TRBV9
d_call: -
clone_size: few
cdr3_nt: TGTGCCAGCAGCGTAGAAGTGGCAGTTACAGATACGCAGTATTTT
cdr3_aa: CASSVEVAVTDTQYF

j_call: TRBJ1-2
v_call: TRBV11-2
d_call: -
clone_size: few
cdr3_nt: TGTGCCAGCAGCGTCGGTGGGGCGACAGGCCACTTC
cdr3_aa: CASSVGGATGHF

j_call: TRBJ2-1
v_call: TRBV4-2
d_call: -
clone_size: -
cdr3_nt: TGTGCCAGCAGCCAAAGGTATGGGCAGTTCTTC
cdr3_aa: CASSQRYGQFF

j_call: TRBJ2-5
v_call: TRBV28
d_call: -
clone_size: -
cdr3_nt: TGTGCCAGCAGTTTCACCCCAATAAGGGGGACCCAGTACTTC
cdr3_aa: CASSFTPIRGTQYF

j_call: TRBJ2-1
v_call: TRBV12-3/TRBV12-4
d_call: TRBD2
clone_size: -
cdr3_nt: TGTGCCAGCAGCTCCCTAGCGGGAATAAACAATGAGCAGTTCTTC
cdr3_aa: CASSSLAGINNEQFF

j_call: TRBJ2-5
v_call: TRBV15
d_call: -
clone_size: few
cdr3_nt: TGTGCCACCAGCAGAGGGACCCAAGAGACCCAGTACTTT
cdr3_aa: CATSRGTQETQYF

j_call: TRBJ2-5
v_call: TRBV20-1
d_call: TRBD2
clone_size: few
cdr3_nt: TGCAGTGCTAATCCACTAGCGGGAGAAGAGACCCAGTACTTC
cdr3_aa: CSANPLAGEETQYF

j_call: TRBJ2-4
v_call: TRBV28
d_call: -
clone_size: -
cdr3_nt: TGTGCCAGCAATGGGGTTCGGGCAGGCAAAAACATTCAGTACTTC
cdr3_aa: CASNGVRAGKNIQYF

j_call: TRBJ1-2
v_call: TRBV20-1
d_call: -
clone_size: -
cdr3_nt: TGCAGTGCGCGAGGACAGTCGCTCTATGGCTACACCTTC
cdr3_aa: CSARGQSLYGYTF

j_call: TRBJ2-1
v_call: TRBV7-9
d_call: TRBD1
clone_size: many
cdr3_nt: TGTGCCAGCAGCTTAGATGGACAGGGCTACAATGAGCAGTTCTTC
cdr3_aa: CASSLDGQGYNEQFF

j_call: TRBJ1-2
v_call: TRBV25-1
d_call: -
clone_size: -
cdr3_nt: TGTGCCAGCAGTGACCCGGCAGGAACGCACTATGGCTACACCTTC
cdr3_aa: CASSDPAGTHYGYTF

j_call: TRBJ1-1
v_call: TRBV30
d_call: -
clone_size: -
cdr3_nt: TGTGCCTGGACACCTTGGAACACTGAAGCTTTCTTT
cdr3_aa: CAWTPWNTEAFF

j_call: TRBJ2-3
v_call: TRBV5-1
d_call: -
clone_size: many
cdr3_nt: TGTGCCAGCAGCTTTGGGCCTAGCACAGATACGCAGTATTTT
cdr3_aa: CASSFGPSTDTQYF

j_call: TRBJ2-7
v_call: TRBV6-1
d_call: -
clone_size: once
cdr3_nt: TGTGCCAGCAGTGTGTCGGATTTAACCCGTGGGCAGTACTTC
cdr3_aa: CASSVSDLTRGQYF

j_call: TRBJ1-1
v_call: TRBV7-9
d_call: -
clone_size: -
cdr3_nt: TGTGCCAGCAGCTTATACCAGGAAGGCACTGAAGCTTTCTTT
cdr3_aa: CASSLYQEGTEAFF

j_call: TRBJ2-1
v_call: TRBV7-2
d_call: -
clone_size: few
cdr3_nt: TGTGCCAGCAGCTTAGATTTTGGCGCCGTCGGCAATGAGCAGTTCTTC
cdr3_aa: CASSLDFGAVGNEQFF

j_call: TRBJ2-2
v_call: TRBV6-1
d_call: TRBD2
clone_size: once
cdr3_nt: TGTGCCAGCAGTGTTTCGCTAGCGGGGAACACCGGGGAGCTGTTTTTT
cdr3_aa: CASSVSLAGNTGELFF

j_call: TRBJ2-1
v_call: TRBV20-1
d_call: TRBD2
clone_size: few
cdr3_nt: TGCAGTGCTAGAGATTGGGGGGGAGGGCCTCGGAATGAGCAGTTCTTC
cdr3_aa: CSARDWGGGPRNEQFF

j_call: TRBJ1-1
v_call: TRBV7-9
d_call: -
clone_size: -
cdr3_nt: TGTGCCAGCAGACGAGCTGAAGCTTTCTTT
cdr3_aa: CASRRAEAFF

j_call: TRBJ2-5
v_call: TRBV12-3/TRBV12-4
d_call: -
clone_size: few
cdr3_nt: TGTGCCAGCAGCAAAGGGGAACAAGAGACCCAGTACTTC
cdr3_aa: CASSKGEQETQYF

j_call: TRBJ1-2
v_call: TRBV7-9
d_call: -
clone_size: many
cdr3_nt: TGTGCCAGCAGCTTAGAAGGGACCGGCTACACCTTC
cdr3_aa: CASSLEGTGYTF

j_call: TRBJ1-2
v_call: TRBV28
d_call: TRBD1
clone_size: few
cdr3_nt: TGTGCCAGCAGTTTACCCGCGGACAGGACGAGTAACTATGGCTACACCTTC
cdr3_aa: CASSLPADRTSNYGYTF

j_call: TRBJ2-3
v_call: TRBV24-1
d_call: -
clone_size: -
cdr3_nt: TGTGCCACCAGTGACAGGGGCCACACAGATACGCAGTATTTT
cdr3_aa: CATSDRGHTDTQYF

j_call: TRBJ2-3
v_call: TRBV7-2
d_call: -
clone_size: few
cdr3_nt: TGTGCCAGCAACCCACAGGGAACGGGCACAGATACGCAGTATTTT
cdr3_aa: CASNPQGTGTDTQYF

j_call: TRBJ2-1
v_call: TRBV4-2
d_call: TRBD2
clone_size: -
cdr3_nt: TGTGCCAGCAGCCAAGTTCCAGCGGGAGGGCGGAATGAGCAGTTCTTC
cdr3_aa: CASSQVPAGGRNEQFF

j_call: TRBJ2-1
v_call: TRBV10-3
d_call: TRBD2
clone_size: -
cdr3_nt: TGTGCCATCAGTGAAGGGGCTAGCGGGAGCAATGAGCAGTTCTTC
cdr3_aa: CAISEGASGSNEQFF

j_call: TRBJ2-1
v_call: TRBV4-1
d_call: -
clone_size: -
cdr3_nt: TGCGCCAGCAGCCAAGAGTCCCCCGGGATCTACAATGAGCAGTTCTTC
cdr3_aa: CASSQESPGIYNEQFF

j_call: TRBJ2-4
v_call: TRBV6-1
d_call: -
clone_size: -
cdr3_nt: TGTGCCAGCAGGGCTTCCGGGCAATTAAACATTCAGTACTTC
cdr3_aa: CASRASGQLNIQYF

j_call: TRBJ2-7
v_call: TRBV12-3/TRBV12-4
d_call: -
clone_size: -
cdr3_nt: TGTGCCAGCAGGTCCGGGAACACCTACGAGCAGTACTTC
cdr3_aa: CASRSGNTYEQYF

j_call: TRBJ2-2
v_call: TRBV7-7
d_call: -
clone_size: -
cdr3_nt: TGTGCCAGCAGTTTGGACGGATCCACCGGGGAGCTGTTTTTT
cdr3_aa: CASSLDGSTGELFF

j_call: TRBJ1-2
v_call: TRBV5-6
d_call: TRBD1
clone_size: -
cdr3_nt: TGTGCCAGCAGCTTGGCGGGACAGGAGTACTTC
cdr3_aa: CASSLAGQEYF